The source of this T cell receptor beta chain is a study of response to subunit inactivated influenza vaccine. One entry per CDR3 protein, called by TCRdb with MiXCR from the RT-PCR reads. The repertoire consists of roughly 760,000 distinct CDR3 sequences, with around 20% occurring once and the leading ten covering roughly 10%. The TCR was taken from a man aged 50-60 years who received an inactivated influenza vaccine. Sequenced material: PBMCs from blood, taken around 5 days after vaccination.

CDR3 protein: CASVAGGRQETQYF. In nucleotides, the CDR3 is TGTGCCAGCGTAGCGGGGGGGCGACAAGAGACCCAGTACTTC. This chain joins TRBV2 and TRBJ2-5, with 11 bases lining up with TRBD2. Germline assignment: CDR1 SNHLY and CDR2 FYNNEI. The CDR3 spans 14 residues. J was trimmed by 2 bases and V by 8 bases; bases with no gene match: 4. Filled out from reference TRBV2 and TRBJ2-5, the complete variable domain reads EPEVTQTPSHQVTQMGQEVILRCVPISNHLYFYWYRQILGQKVEFLVSFYNNEISEKSEIFDDQFSVERPDGSNFTLKIRSTKLEDSAMYFCASVAGGRQETQYFGPGTRLLVL.